A single sample gave rise to the 25 T cell receptor beta chains below, sequenced in a study of beta chain features in type 1 diabetes. The study reverse transcribed the entire isolated RNA, so it sequenced expressed TCRB transcripts. Generated by immunoSEQ multiplex PCR, the TCRdb table keeps only in-frame clones and is missing some. The sample yields 900,000 or so clones, roughly 17% seen once. The sample was naive CD4+ T cells from blood. Receptor source: a woman aged 18-30 years in good health.

The genes are TRBV5-1 and TRBJ2-2, with unresolved D. Trimming removed 5 bases from V and 7 bases from J, with 6 bases in between. In germline, CDR1 is SGHRS, CDR2 YFSETQ. The CDR3 runs to 11 residues. Here the CDR3 DNA reads TGCGCCAGCAGACCTCACGGGGAGCTGTTTTTT. It encodes CASRPHGELFF.

In regard to this clone: One end of the junction fails to match germline, which may point to a read error. Other DNA sequences in this specimen translate into the identical CDR3. The rearrangement joins TRBV7-2 to TRBJ2-3; TRBD2 agrees at 10 bases. The CDR3 contains 13 residues. The V gene's germline CDR1 is SGHTA and CDR2 FQGNSA. This CDR3 reads CASSLAGADTQYF. As DNA, the CDR3 is TGTGCCAGCAGCCTAGCGGGGGCAGATACGCAGTATTTT. Based on the CDR3 plus reference TRBV7-2 and TRBJ2-3, the full variable domain is GAGVSQSPSNKVTEKGKDVELRCDPISGHTALYWYRQSLGQGLEFLIYFQGNSAPDKSGLPSDRFSAERTGGSVSTLTIQRTQQEDSAVYLCASSLAGADTQYFGPGTRLTVL.

The rearrangement uses TRBV18 and TRBJ2-1; 8 bases agree with TRBD1. The CDR3 consists of 17 residues. Germline CDR1 and CDR2: KGHSH and LQKENI. V was pared by 4 bases and J by 1 base, with 9 bases of the junction left unmatched. DNA of the CDR3: TGTGCCAGCTCACTACGGACAGGGCAACCGTCCTACAATGAGCAGTTCTTC. It encodes CASSLRTGQPSYNEQFF.

This clone came up a few times. The chain links TRBV28 to TRBJ2-2, with TRBD1 matching 11 bases. V was pared by 5 bases and J by 6 bases, with 2 bases of the junction left unmatched. This CDR3 is built from 14 residues. CDR1 and CDR2 from the germline V gene are MDHEN and SYDVKM. Written as DNA, the CDR3 is TGTGCCAGCAGTGGACAGGGGGCGGCCGGGGAGCTGTTTTTT. Encoded protein: CASSGQGAAGELFF.

This clone has just a few counts. The chain links TRBV5-1 to TRBJ2-1, with 9 bases matching TRBD2. V gave up 2 bases and J gave up 2 bases; unmatched junction bases: 2. In germline, CDR1 is SGHRS, CDR2 YFSETQ. The CDR3 totals 15 residues. CDR3 DNA: TGCGCCAGCAGCTTACTAGCGGGCACCTACAATGAGCAGTTCTTC. Translated: CASSLLAGTYNEQFF.

The chain has TRBV19 and TRBJ2-7; a possible D gene is TRBD1 (6 bases). Germline CDR1 is LNHDA and CDR2 is SQIVND (reference sequence). Between the trimmed V and J ends, which lost 6 bases and 2 bases, there was a span of 14 bases. This CDR3 region has 14 residues. The CDR3 sequence: CASSRSTGTYEQYF. CDR3 nucleotides: TGTGCCAGTAGCCGGTCGACAGGTACCTACGAGCAGTACTTC. Based on the CDR3 plus reference TRBV19 and TRBJ2-7, the full variable domain is DGGITQSPKYLFRKEGQNVTLSCEQNLNHDAMYWYRQDPGQGLRLIYYSQIVNDFQKGDIAEGYSVSREKKESFPLTVTSAQKNPTAFYLCASSRSTGTYEQYFGPGTRLTVT.

The chain carries TRBV28 and TRBJ2-1, with 11 bases identical to TRBD1. J gave up 16 bases and V 6 bases, and 17 bases lay outside the gene matches. Germline V lookup: CDR1 MDHEN, CDR2 SYDVKM. This CDR3 has 15 amino acids. This CDR3 is CASSRRGSGQGAIFF. In nucleotides, the CDR3 is TGTGCCAGCAGCCGTAGGGGATCCGGACAGGGGGCAATTTTCTTC.

This clone turned up a few times. The chain links TRBV7-2 to TRBJ2-1; D might be TRBD1 or TRBD2, each matching 5 bases. Deletions cut 4 bases from V and 9 bases from J, with 13 bases between. This CDR3 comprises 13 residues. Germline V gives CDR1 SGHTA, CDR2 FQGNSA. The CDR3 DNA follows: TGTGCCAGCAGCTCAAGGGAGAGGGGTGAGCAGTTCTTC. It encodes CASSSRERGEQFF.

This clone was seen a handful of times. This specimen includes other DNA sequences encoding the same CDR3. The V and J genes are TRBV7-3 and TRBJ2-1, with D uncertain. The CDR3 consists of 13 residues. Germline V CDR1 and CDR2: SGHTA, FQGTGA. V shed 3 bases and J shed 4 bases, with 7 bases lying between them. CDR3 nucleotide sequence: TGTGCCAGCAGCTTGACTGGTTACAATGAGCAGTTCTTC. Residues: CASSLTGYNEQFF. Full variable domain (outside the CDR3, taken from reference TRBV7-3 and TRBJ2-1): GAGVSQTPSNKVTEKGKYVELRCDPISGHTALYWYRQSLGQGPEFLIYFQGTGAADDSGLPNDRFFAVRPEGSVSTLKIQRTERGDSAVYLCASSLTGYNEQFFGPGTRLTVL.

J is TRBJ2-7 and V is TRBV7-9; D assignment may be TRBD1 or TRBD2 (6 bases each). Germline V gene sequence: CDR1 SEHNR, CDR2 FQNEAQ (reference sequence). The CDR3 has 19 residues. Trimming took 5 bases from V and 0 from J, leaving 26 bases between them. CDR3 residues: CASSALRGGGTVVSYEQYF. CDR3 sequence (DNA): TGTGCCAGCAGCGCGCTCAGGGGAGGCGGGACCGTAGTCTCCTACGAGCAGTACTTC. The full variable domain, rest sourced from reference TRBV7-9 and TRBJ2-7, is DTGVSQNPRHKITKRGQNVTFRCDPISEHNRLYWYRQTLGQGPEFLTYFQNEAQLEKSRLLSDRFSAERPKGSFSTLEIQRTEQGDSAMYLCASSALRGGGTVVSYEQYFGPGTRLTVT.

The J gene is TRBJ1-5, the V gene TRBV28, with D unclear. CDR3 size: 14 residues. Looked up from germline, CDR1 is MDHEN and CDR2 is SYDVKM. The V end lost 3 bases, the J end lost 3 bases, and 9 bases lay between the germline ends. The CDR3 sequence is CASSFPGPNQPQHF. The CDR3, as DNA: TGTGCCAGCAGTTTCCCAGGACCCAATCAGCCCCAGCATTTT.

In this sample, this clone turned up a few times. The chain couples TRBV4-1 to TRBJ1-1; D unresolved. Germline V gene sequence: CDR1 MGHRA, CDR2 YSYEKL. V was cut by 4 bases and J by 0 bases, with 12 bases left in between. This CDR3 is 15 amino acids long. CDR3 sequence: CASSLLRSVNTEAFF. CDR3 in DNA: TGCGCCAGCAGCCTACTGCGGTCAGTGAACACTGAAGCTTTCTTT.

This rearrangement joins TRBV7-2 to TRBJ2-7, with D maybe TRBD1 (5 bases). Germline V lookup: CDR1 SGHTA, CDR2 FQGNSA. V was pared by 7 bases and J by 2 bases, with 15 bases between. The CDR3 covers 14 residues. CDR3 in amino acids: CASTLAPGPYEQYF. The CDR3 DNA reads as TGTGCCAGCACCCTCGCCCCAGGGCCCTACGAGCAGTACTTC. Based on the CDR3 plus reference TRBV7-2 and TRBJ2-7, the full variable domain is GAGVSQSPSNKVTEKGKDVELRCDPISGHTALYWYRQSLGQGLEFLIYFQGNSAPDKSGLPSDRFSAERTGGSVSTLTIQRTQQEDSAVYLCASTLAPGPYEQYFGPGTRLTVT.

The chain has TRBV18 and TRBJ1-4, with D unclear. The CDR3 is 13 residues long. Germline-derived CDR1 and CDR2 are KGHSH and LQKENI. Trimming stripped 3 bases from V and 0 bases from J, with 2 bases between. The CDR3 protein is CASSPATNEKLFF. The CDR3 region has the DNA TGTGCCAGCTCACCTGCAACTAATGAAAAACTGTTTTTT.

This chain connects TRBV11-1 to TRBJ2-5; no definite D call. Germline CDR1 and CDR2: SGHAT and FQDESV (reference sequence). Trimming removed 0 bases from V and 5 bases from J, with 10 bases in between. The CDR3 runs to 14 residues. For the CDR3, the DNA is TGTGCCAGCAGCTTAGCACTGGCATCCGAGACCCAGTACTTC. This encodes CASSLALASETQYF.

This sequence joins TRBV7-2 and TRBJ2-5; D gene uncertain. The J call may be in error: the DNA end matches TRBJ2-7 better. The CDR3 extends over 15 amino acids. Germline CDR1 and CDR2: SGHTA and FQGNSA. CDR3 sequence reads: CASSLLEKFSYEQYF. The CDR3 region has the DNA TGTGCCAGCAGCTTATTGGAGAAGTTCAGCTACGAGCAGTACTTC.

The genes are TRBV6-5 and TRBJ1-2; D may be TRBD1 (6 bases). V lost 0 bases and J lost 10, with 15 bases in between. The CDR3 covers 14 residues. The germline CDR1 and CDR2 sequences are MNHEY and SVGAGI. CDR3: CASSYSLRTVSYTF. The DNA for the CDR3 is TGTGCCAGCAGTTACTCGTTGAGGACAGTATCCTACACCTTC.

This chain joins TRBV2 and TRBJ1-2, with D hard to call. Germline V gene data show CDR1 as SNHLY and CDR2 as FYNNEI. Trimming cost V 3 bases and J 8 bases, with 13 bases left between them. This CDR3 comprises 13 residues. The CDR3 nucleotides read TGTGCCAGCAGTGAGGTTCCCCGAGCGGGCTACACCTTC. It yields the protein CASSEVPRAGYTF.

This clone was counted between two and nine times. The rearrangement uses TRBV14 and TRBJ2-1; 12 bases match TRBD2. This CDR3 is 14 amino acids long. The germline V gene encodes CDR1 SGHDN and CDR2 FVKESK. Trimming at V came to 7 bases and at J to 9 bases, leaving 7 bases not matched to a gene. In DNA form, the CDR3 reads TGTGCCAGCAAGAGACTAGCGGGAGTTGGTGAGCAGTTCTTC. Translating gives CASKRLAGVGEQFF.

There are a few counts of this clone. J is TRBJ1-2 and V is TRBV7-9; TRBD1 matches 7 bases. Germline V CDR1 and CDR2: SEHNR, FQNEAQ (reference sequence). The CDR3 length is 19 residues. V lost 5 bases, J lost 5 bases, and 23 bases stayed unmatched. CDR3 nucleotide sequence: TGTGCCAGCAGCGGGCTAAGGCATAGTCAGACAGGGAAGGAGTATGGCTACACCTTC. Amino acids: CASSGLRHSQTGKEYGYTF.

The rearrangement links TRBV6-6 to TRBJ2-7; 10 bases align to TRBD2. Trimming took 8 bases from V and 5 from J; bases not matched to a gene: 9. CDR1 and CDR2 from the germline V gene are MNHNY and SVGAGI (reference sequence). This CDR3 region has 14 residues. CDR3: CASHLAGVKNEQYF. The CDR3 DNA sequence: TGTGCCAGCCACCTAGCGGGAGTAAAGAACGAGCAGTACTTC.

This chain connects TRBV6-5 to TRBJ1-5; TRBD1 aligns across 9 bases. With 4 bases clipped from V and 3 bases from J, the junction kept 4 bases outside the gene matches. The CDR3 loop spans 15 amino acids. CDR1 and CDR2 from the germline V gene are MNHEY and SVGAGI. The CDR3 DNA reads TGTGCCAGCAGTTCCCGGGACAGGGCCAATCAGCCCCAGCATTTT. This encodes CASSSRDRANQPQHF.

In this sample, this clone turned up a few times. V usage is TRBV10-3 and J usage is TRBJ2-7; D is perhaps TRBD2 (5 bases). CDR1 and CDR2 (germline): ENHRY, SYGVKD. This CDR3 is 11 amino acids long. Trimming removed 4 bases at V and 7 bases at J, with 8 bases between. CDR3 region: CAISGRGEQYF. The CDR3 DNA follows: TGTGCCATCAGTGGACGGGGAGAGCAGTACTTC.

The chain has TRBV18 and TRBJ2-7; 9 bases agree with TRBD1. V shed 1 base and J 4 bases; nucleotides not matched to a gene: 8. Germline assignment: CDR1 KGHSH and CDR2 LQKENI. The CDR3 totals 16 residues. The CDR3 DNA is TGTGCCAGCTCACCACAGTACCGGGACAGGGTTTACGAGCAGTACTTC. Translation: CASSPQYRDRVYEQYF.

The table lists this clone with a few counts. The rearrangement links TRBV19 to TRBJ1-5, with D tentatively TRBD1 (6 bases). Germline lookup yields CDR1 LNHDA and CDR2 SQIVND (reference sequence). The CDR3 is made up of 14 amino acids. V was pared by 7 bases and J by 5 bases, with 15 bases between. The CDR3 DNA reads TGTGCCAGTACTCCAGGGGACCTGGATCAGCCCCAGCATTTT. Its protein is CASTPGDLDQPQHF.